Each of the 10 T cell receptor beta chains below was sequenced from the same sample in a study of blood T cell repertoires in COVID-19. This table comes from immunoSEQ multiplex PCR, and its TCRdb copy is limited to in-frame clones, with some not included. The data show some 170,000 clones, 65% to 85% seen once. The sequencing input was peripheral blood. The receptor source for this set is an elderly woman with active or convalescent COVID-19.

The V gene is TRBV10-3, the J gene TRBJ1-1; unclear D gene. Germline V gives CDR1 ENHRY, CDR2 SYGVKD. The CDR3 totals 15 residues. Between the trimmed V and J ends, which lost 3 bases and 1 base, there was a span of 12 bases. This CDR3 is CAISEKEQQNTEAFF. For the CDR3, the DNA is TGTGCCATCAGTGAAAAAGAACAGCAGAACACTGAAGCTTTCTTT.

This clone appeared a few times. The chain joins TRBV7-2 to TRBJ1-3; D uncertain. Trimming removed 1 base at V and 4 bases at J, with 14 bases between. The CDR3 covers 16 residues. In germline, CDR1 is SGHTA, CDR2 FQGNSA. The CDR3 loop is CASSLGGDGSGNTIYF. CDR3 DNA: TGTGCCAGCAGCTTAGGGGGAGACGGGTCGGGAAACACCATATATTTT.

J is TRBJ1-5 and V is TRBV7-2, with D unclear. Per the germline V gene, CDR1 is SGHTA and CDR2 is FQGNSA. Trimming shortened V by 4 bases and J by 3 bases, and 7 bases separated the two germline ends. This CDR3 is built from 13 residues. This chain's CDR3 is CASSSQSNQPQHF. CDR3 in DNA: TGTGCCAGCAGCTCCCAGTCCAATCAGCCCCAGCATTTT.

The V and J genes are TRBV5-4 and TRBJ1-1; tentatively, D is TRBD1 (5 bases). Trimming removed 4 bases from V and 5 bases from J, with 21 bases in between. Germline CDR1 reads SGHNT; CDR2 reads YYREEE (reference sequence). This CDR3 comprises 16 residues. The CDR3 DNA sequence: TGTGCCAGCAGCGCGACAGCTCCCGGGGGAAAGACTGAAGCTTTCTTT. Translated: CASSATAPGGKTEAFF. The variable domain in full, with the rest retrieved from reference TRBV5-4 and TRBJ1-1, is ETGVTQSPTHLIKTRGQQVTLRCSSQSGHNTVSWYQQALGQGPQFIFQYYREEENGRGNFPPRFSGLQFPNYSSELNVNALELDDSALYLCASSATAPGGKTEAFFGQGTRLTVV.

J is TRBJ2-7 and V is TRBV10-3; TRBD1 aligns across 9 bases. Germline assignment: CDR1 ENHRY and CDR2 SYGVKD. J was trimmed by 5 bases and V by 3 bases; bases with no gene match: 5. This CDR3 spans 14 amino acids. This CDR3 reads CAISEGTGLHEQYF. CDR3 in DNA: TGTGCCATCAGTGAAGGGACAGGGCTGCACGAGCAGTACTTC.

The genes are TRBV7-2 and TRBJ1-5, with D perhaps matching TRBD1 (5 bases). Trimming cost V 6 bases and J 3 bases, with 9 bases left between them. In germline, CDR1 is SGHTA, CDR2 FQGNSA. This CDR3 contains 13 residues. The CDR3 loop reads CASRQGANQPQHF. DNA for the CDR3: TGTGCCAGCAGACAAGGGGCCAATCAGCCCCAGCATTTT.

The genes are TRBV6-2 or TRBV6-3 and TRBJ1-5; TRBD1 is a possible D gene (6 bases). V gave up 0 bases and J gave up 7 bases, with 16 bases separating them. The CDR3 totals 16 residues. CDR1 is MNHEY and CDR2 is SVGEGT in the germline V gene. CDR3 sequence: CASSYSSGTRDQPQHF. CDR3 DNA sequence: TGTGCCAGCAGTTACTCCTCCGGGACACGGGACCAGCCCCAGCATTTT.

V and J are TRBV7-9 and TRBJ1-1; 7 nucleotides agree with TRBD1. V lost 6 bases and J lost 5; bases outside the gene matches: 6. Looked up from germline, CDR1 is SEHNR and CDR2 is FQNEAQ (reference sequence). CDR3 length: 13 residues. For the CDR3, the DNA is TGTGCCAGCAGTTTTCCAGGGGGGACTGAAGCTTTCTTT. Protein sequence: CASSFPGGTEAFF.

The chain couples TRBV6-5 to TRBJ2-3; 7 bases align to TRBD2. Trimming removed 2 bases from V and 2 bases from J; junction bases left unmatched: 4. Looked up from germline, CDR1 is MNHEY and CDR2 is SVGAGI. This CDR3 is built from 15 residues. The CDR3, as DNA: TGTGCCAGCAGTTACGGGGGGGGTCACACAGATACGCAGTATTTT. This gives the protein CASSYGGGHTDTQYF.

The DNA of the CDR3 is TGTGCCAGCAGTTACTCCAGGCCCAGCTCTGGAAACACCATATATTTT. It specifies CASSYSRPSSGNTIYF. The rearrangement links TRBV6-5 to TRBJ1-3; D call uncertain. In germline, CDR1 is MNHEY, CDR2 SVGAGI. Between the trimmed V and J ends, which lost 0 bases and 0 bases, there was a span of 9 bases. This CDR3 is 16 amino acids long.